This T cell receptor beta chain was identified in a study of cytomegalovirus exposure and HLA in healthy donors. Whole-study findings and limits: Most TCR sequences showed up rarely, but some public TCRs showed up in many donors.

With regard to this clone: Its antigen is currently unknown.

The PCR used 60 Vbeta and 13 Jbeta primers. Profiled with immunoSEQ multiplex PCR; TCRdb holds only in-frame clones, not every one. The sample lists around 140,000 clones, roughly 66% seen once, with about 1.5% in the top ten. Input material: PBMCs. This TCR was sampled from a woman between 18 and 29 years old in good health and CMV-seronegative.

CDR3 DNA: TGCGCCAGCAGTGAAAATCCCGGACTAGAAATTTACAATGAGCAGTTCTTC. Its translation: CASSENPGLEIYNEQFF. The V gene is TRBV10-1, the J gene TRBJ2-1; 7 nucleotides match TRBD2. This CDR3 has 17 amino acids. From germline, CDR1 is WNHNN and CDR2 SYGVQD (reference sequence). The trim removed 3 bases at V and 4 bases at J, leaving 12 bases unmatched.